This T cell receptor beta chain was captured by sequencing in a study of blood T cell repertoires in COVID-19. Germline V gene sequence: CDR1 LGHDT, CDR2 YNNKEL (reference sequence). Trimming took 1 base from V and 2 from J, leaving 5 bases between them. The CDR3 covers 14 residues. Profiling relied on immunoSEQ multiplex PCR, and the TCRdb table lists in-frame clones only, not all of them. This table holds 300,000 or so clones, 80% to 90% found once. The origin of this receptor is a middle-aged woman with acute or convalescent COVID-19. The sequenced material came from peripheral blood. The chain recombines TRBV3-1 (or the pseudogene TRBV3-2) with TRBJ2-2, with no clear D. Written as DNA, the CDR3 is TGTGCCAGCAGCCAAGGCAGAAACACCGGGGAGCTGTTTTTT. This codes for CASSQGRNTGELFF.